The present TCR beta chain was sequenced within a study of T cell changes during pregnancy in multiple sclerosis. The V gene's germline CDR1 is SEHNR and CDR2 FQNEAQ (reference sequence). Trimming took 5 bases from V and 8 from J; bases not matched to a gene: 9. The CDR3 sequence is 15 residues long. The data were produced by immunoSEQ multiplex PCR, yet TCRdb's version contains in-frame clones alone and is incomplete. The data contain roughly 28,000 clones, around nine tenths of them singletons. This chain joins TRBV7-9 and TRBJ1-4; 9 bases align to TRBD1. The sequence derives from a female donor with multiple sclerosis, enrolled in a pregnancy study. This specimen was CD8+ T cells from peripheral blood mononuclear cells, taken before pregnancy. The CDR3 nucleotides are TGTGCCAGCAGCGACCGGGACAGGGTTAGGGAAAAACTGTTTTTT. The encoded protein is CASSDRDRVREKLFF.